The entry below describes one TCR beta chain. The data were obtained in a study of control samples from healthy donors and cancer patients. Trimming removed 4 bases from V and 7 bases from J, with 14 bases in between. Germline values: CDR1 SGHTA, CDR2 FQGNSA. The CDR3 extends over 15 amino acids. The data were produced by immunoSEQ multiplex PCR, yet TCRdb's version contains in-frame clones alone and is incomplete. The table shows roughly 93,000 clones, with roughly 89% occurring only once. The chain joins TRBV7-2 to TRBJ1-6; the D is unclear. What was sequenced was PBMCs. This sequence originates from a woman in her 50s with colorectal cancer. As DNA, the CDR3 is TGTGCCAGCAGCTCCTCCTTGAGCGGCAATTCACCCCTCCACTTT. Amino acid sequence: CASSSSLSGNSPLHF.